What follows are 25 T cell receptor beta chains derived from one specimen sequenced in a study of blood T cell repertoires in COVID-19 (dated by TCRdb to about 2020). The protocol used for the library was the immunoSEQ multiplex PCR assay. In TCRdb, the immuneACCESS table is reduced to in-frame sequences with V and J assigned. These tables do not hold every clone; where another copy was compared, an unresolved V gene accounts for under half, and the others remain unexplained. The sample contains some 71,000 clones, more than 65% of them found a single time. The ten top clones hold around 24% of the sample. Sequenced material: peripheral blood. The receptors were gathered from a woman aged 45-60 years with acute or convalescent COVID-19.

The chain couples TRBV7-9 to TRBJ2-2; D uncertain. The V end was cut by 5 bases, the J end by 1 base, with 5 bases between. The length of the CDR3 is 13 residues. From germline, CDR1 is SEHNR and CDR2 FQNEAQ (reference sequence). The CDR3 nucleotides read TGTGCCAGCAGCATACAGAACACCGGGGAGCTGTTTTTT. Its protein product is CASSIQNTGELFF.

The chain recombines TRBV7-3 with TRBJ1-1; 9 nucleotides line up with TRBD1. Trimming cost V 0 bases and J 6 bases; bases outside gene matches: 5. CDR1 SGHTA and CDR2 FQGTGA come from the germline V gene. The CDR3 sequence is 15 residues long. The CDR3 protein is CASSLTSGQGPEAFF. CDR3 DNA sequence: TGTGCCAGCAGCTTAACTTCGGGACAGGGCCCTGAAGCTTTCTTT.

The gene calls are TRBV29-1 and TRBJ2-7; possible D gene TRBD1, 5 bases. The germline V and J ends were trimmed by 4 bases and 1 base, with 8 bases remaining between them. Germline V gene data show CDR1 as SQVTM and CDR2 as ANQGSEA. This CDR3 has 12 residues. DNA for the CDR3: TGCAGCGTTGCAAGGGGATCCTACGAGCAGTACTTC. Translating gives CSVARGSYEQYF.

The CDR3 coding sequence is TGTGCCAGCACTAACGATATGAATCAGCCCCAGCATTTT. It yields the protein CASTNDMNQPQHF. V gene TRBV18 combines with J gene TRBJ1-5; D remains ambiguous. The CDR3 is 13 amino acids. V lost 8 bases to trimming and J lost 4 bases, with 12 bases between them. From germline, CDR1 is KGHSH and CDR2 LQKENI.

V usage is TRBV2 and J usage is TRBJ1-4, with 9 bases that match TRBD1. The germline gives CDR1 SNHLY, CDR2 FYNNEI. V trimming: 7 bases; J trimming: 8 bases; junction bases outside the gene matches: 8. The CDR3 is 14 residues long. CDR3 amino acids: CASIRDRVGEKLFF. CDR3 nucleotides: TGTGCCAGCATCCGGGACAGGGTAGGGGAAAAACTGTTTTTT.

As for this clone: This sample also contains other DNA sequences that code for the same CDR3. The gene calls are TRBV18 and TRBJ2-7; the match to TRBD1 covers 9 bases. In germline, CDR1 is KGHSH, CDR2 LQKENI. Germline trimming cut 6 bases from V and 2 bases from J; bases unmatched to any gene: 5. The CDR3 totals 14 residues. CDR3 bases: TGTGCCAGCTCCCCCGGGACAGGGCCCTACGAGCAGTACTTC. Translated, it gives CASSPGTGPYEQYF.

This chain joins TRBV1 and TRBJ2-1; the D call TRBD2 from the table was never checked on the DNA. TRBV1 is a recognized pseudogene. CDR3 size: 15 residues. This CDR3 is CTSSQDRLAGGEQFF. CDR3 coding DNA: TGCACCAGCAGCCAAGATAGGCTAGCGGGGGGGGAGCAGTTCTTC.

The count of this clone is one. The CDR3 here is CASTIATSGAQGEQFF. In DNA form, the CDR3 reads TGTGCCAGCACAATAGCAACTAGCGGGGCCCAAGGGGAGCAGTTCTTC. The V gene is TRBV9, the J gene TRBJ2-1, with TRBD2 matching over 10 bases. V dropped 6 bases and J dropped 10; count of bases not matched to a gene: 16. The germline V gene has CDR1 SGDLS and CDR2 YYNGEE. The CDR3 extends over 16 amino acids.

The chain is built from TRBV30 and TRBJ1-1; 8 nucleotides align to TRBD1. Germline CDR1 reads GTSNPN; CDR2 reads SVGIG (reference sequence). V lost 4 bases, J lost 4 bases, and 5 bases stayed unmatched. This CDR3 spans 13 amino acids. This chain's CDR3 is CAWTSGQGTEAFF. The CDR3 coding sequence is TGTGCCTGGACCTCAGGACAGGGCACTGAAGCTTTCTTT.

This clone was detected only once. This chain uses TRBV9 with TRBJ1-5; no firm D call. The germline V and J ends were trimmed by 1 base and 0 bases, with 5 bases remaining between them. The CDR3 spans 14 residues. Germline CDR1 SGDLS, CDR2 YYNGEE. CDR3 coding DNA: TGTGCCAGCAGCGTACAGGATAGCAATCAGCCCCAGCATTTT. Translation: CASSVQDSNQPQHF.

The V gene is TRBV19, the J gene TRBJ1-5; 8 bases are a match to TRBD1. The CDR3 sequence is 14 residues long. Unmatched junction bases numbered 5, after V lost 3 bases and J lost 7 bases. Germline V gene sequence: CDR1 LNHDA, CDR2 SQIVND (reference sequence). The CDR3 DNA reads as TGTGCCAGTAGTATCCCAGGGGGCGGGCAGCCCCAGCATTTT. It translates to CASSIPGGGQPQHF.

The chain recombines TRBV2 with TRBJ2-7; D is undetermined. This CDR3 is built from 14 residues. Germline CDR1 is SNHLY and CDR2 is FYNNEI. V gave up 8 bases and J gave up 5 bases, with 19 bases separating them. Written as DNA, the CDR3 is TGTGCCAGCGCCTATAGAAGAGGCGTGGACGAGCAGTACTTC. Its translation: CASAYRRGVDEQYF.

The rearrangement links TRBV7-9 to TRBJ1-2; D remains unclear. Between the trimmed V and J ends, which lost 7 bases and 3 bases, there was a span of 12 bases. Germline V gene lookup returns CDR1 SEHNR and CDR2 FQNEAQ (reference sequence). The CDR3 length is 13 residues. CDR3 in amino acids: CASTSSSDYGYTF. The CDR3 DNA follows: TGTGCCAGCACCTCATCTAGCGACTATGGCTACACCTTC.

The V call is TRBV5-4, the J call TRBJ2-3; D is ambiguous. Trimming took off 4 bases at V and 2 bases at J, with 8 bases between the two ends. CDR1 and CDR2 (germline): SGHNT, YYREEE (reference sequence). This CDR3 has 13 amino acids. The CDR3: CASSPRHTDTQYF. The CDR3 nucleotides read TGTGCCAGCAGCCCGCGTCACACAGATACGCAGTATTTT.

The chain is built from TRBV7-3 and TRBJ2-5, with 14 bases identical to TRBD2. With 2 bases clipped from V and 3 bases from J, the junction kept 2 bases outside the gene matches. The CDR3 covers 16 residues. CDR1 and CDR2 from the germline V gene are SGHTA and FQGTGA. The chain's CDR3 is CASSLGLAGGKETQYF. CDR3 DNA sequence: TGTGCCAGCAGCTTAGGACTAGCGGGGGGAAAAGAGACCCAGTACTTC. Looking up the rest from reference TRBV7-3 and TRBJ2-5 gives the full variable domain: GAGVSQTPSNKVTEKGKYVELRCDPISGHTALYWYRQSLGQGPEFLIYFQGTGAADDSGLPNDRFFAVRPEGSVSTLKIQRTERGDSAVYLCASSLGLAGGKETQYFGPGTRLLVL.

CDR3 bases: TGTGCCAGTAGTACCCCCTGGACAGGAAAACTGTTTTTT. It codes for CASSTPWTGKLFF. This chain connects TRBV19 to TRBJ1-4, with TRBD1 matching 7 bases. J gave up 10 bases and V 4 bases, and 6 bases lay outside the gene matches. The CDR3 is made up of 13 amino acids. CDR1 is LNHDA and CDR2 is SQIVND in the germline V gene (reference sequence).

The chain recombines TRBV7-3 with TRBJ2-3; D ambiguous. Looked up from germline, CDR1 is SGHTA and CDR2 is FQGTGA. Trimming took off 5 bases at V and 5 bases at J, with 11 bases between the two ends. The CDR3 consists of 13 residues. The chain's CDR3 is CASSSVRGDTQYF. DNA of the CDR3: TGTGCCAGCAGCAGTGTTAGAGGAGATACGCAGTATTTT.

This chain links TRBV2 with TRBJ2-1; D remains ambiguous. The germline CDR1 and CDR2 sequences are SNHLY and FYNNEI. This CDR3 is built from 13 residues. Trimming shortened V by 5 bases and J by 5 bases, and 10 bases separated the two germline ends. CDR3 nucleotides: TGTGCCAGCAGTCCCGTTCAGGACAATGAGCAGTTCTTC. Translating gives CASSPVQDNEQFF.

The V call is TRBV2, the J call TRBJ1-1; 7 nucleotides agree with TRBD1. V dropped 5 bases and J dropped 6; count of bases not matched to a gene: 3. This CDR3 comprises 12 residues. The germline gives CDR1 SNHLY, CDR2 FYNNEI. Here the CDR3 reads CASSRQGSEAFF. CDR3 DNA sequence: TGTGCCAGCAGTCGACAGGGCTCTGAAGCTTTCTTT.

This chain links TRBV18 with TRBJ2-2; the match to TRBD1 covers 12 bases. With 3 bases clipped from V and 4 bases from J, the junction kept 0 bases outside the gene matches. Germline V lookup: CDR1 KGHSH, CDR2 LQKENI. The CDR3 extends over 15 amino acids. The CDR3 protein is CASSPGQGATGELFF. Written as DNA, the CDR3 is TGTGCCAGCTCACCGGGACAGGGGGCCACCGGGGAGCTGTTTTTT.

The chain combines TRBV7-2 with TRBJ1-3, with TRBD1 as a possible D gene (5 bases). CDR1 is SGHTA, CDR2 FQGNSA, per germline. Trimming left V 3 bases short and J 1 base short, with 19 bases between. The CDR3 has 18 residues. CDR3 sequence reads: CASSFRDTGGVSGNTIYF. The CDR3 nucleotides read TGTGCCAGCAGCTTCCGGGATACCGGAGGGGTTTCTGGAAACACCATATATTTT.

The rearrangement links TRBV3-1 (or the pseudogene TRBV3-2) to TRBJ2-1; D gene unclear. Germline V gives CDR1 LGHDT, CDR2 YNNKEL (reference sequence). V was shortened by 0 bases and J by 7 bases, with 7 bases between the two germline ends. This CDR3 is 13 amino acids long. CDR3 DNA sequence: TGTGCCAGCAGCCAAGATACGAGGAATGAGCAGTTCTTC. Protein product: CASSQDTRNEQFF.

V and J are TRBV30 and TRBJ2-2, with TRBD1 matching 7 bases. J lost 1 base, V lost 3 bases, and 2 bases had no gene match. CDR3 size: 14 residues. Germline CDR1 is GTSNPN and CDR2 is SVGIG (reference sequence). CDR3 DNA: TGTGCCTGGAGCCGGACAGGGAACACCGGGGAGCTGTTTTTT. Amino acid sequence: CAWSRTGNTGELFF.

The genes are TRBV21-1 and TRBJ1-5; TRBD1 is the table's D call and was not checked against the DNA. TRBV21-1 is an annotated pseudogene. The CDR3 length is 14 residues. The CDR3 coding sequence is TGTGCCAGCAGCATACAGGGTTCCAATCAGCCCCAGCATTTT. It codes for CASSIQGSNQPQHF.

This clone was seen just once. The chain recombines TRBV6-5 with TRBJ2-1; 8 bases agree with TRBD1. The V and J ends lost 6 bases and 3 bases, in that order; junction bases with no gene match: 4. Germline loops: CDR1 MNHEY, CDR2 SVGAGI. The CDR3 is 14 amino acids. CDR3 DNA: TGTGCCAGCAGAGACAGGGGCGGCTACAATGAGCAGTTCTTC. Translated, it gives CASRDRGGYNEQFF.